Following are 21 T cell receptor beta chains from one sample sequenced in a study of human T cells and chemical hapten exposure. TCRdb ran MiXCR on the RACE reads and lists one entry per CDR3 protein. This sample has roughly 100,000 distinct CDR3 sequences, with roughly 10% found just once. Time point described: pre-sensitization, week 0. Treatment described: therapeutic diphenylcyclopropenone sensitization with weekly scalp DPC. This specimen consisted of whole blood, obtained in connection with sensitization to the hapten diphenylcyclopropenone (DPC). The receptors shown here come from an older woman with alopecia areata. Some clones in this sample may be carry-over from other donors' samples.

This clonotype was seen repeatedly, ten times or more. The chain has TRBV30 and TRBJ1-5; D gene ambiguous. V lost 1 base and J 2 bases, leaving 9 bases between the germline ends. The CDR3 has 14 residues. Looked up from germline, CDR1 is GTSNPN and CDR2 is SVGIG (reference sequence). The CDR3 DNA sequence: TGTGCCTGGAGTGCTATGACGGGCAATCAGCCCCAGCATTTT. This codes for CAWSAMTGNQPQHF.

The table lists this clonotype with many counts. This chain joins TRBV18 and TRBJ2-1, with 10 nucleotides matching TRBD1. The germline V gene has CDR1 KGHSH and CDR2 LQKENI. Unmatched junction bases numbered 1, after V lost 2 bases and J lost 6 bases. This CDR3 spans 14 amino acids. CDR3 coding DNA: TGTGCCAGCTCACCAGGACAGGGGGGCAATGAGCAGTTCTTC. Protein sequence: CASSPGQGGNEQFF.

A remark on this clonotype: Just one base apart from a much larger clone, this may be a read error. The chain links TRBV29-1 to TRBJ2-4, with a tentative D call TRBD2 (6 bases). Germline assignment: CDR1 SQVTM and CDR2 ANQGSEA. The CDR3 consists of 13 residues. Trimming took 6 bases from V and 5 from J, leaving 14 bases between them. The CDR3 DNA follows: TGCAGCGTGGCTCTGGAGGGCGAAAACATTCAGTACTTC. It is translated as CSVALEGENIQYF.

The V gene is TRBV7-2, the J gene TRBJ2-6; TRBD2 is a possible D gene (5 bases). This CDR3 is 19 amino acids long. V was shortened by 1 base and J by 0 bases, with 16 bases between the two germline ends. From germline, CDR1 is SGHTA and CDR2 FQGNSA. The CDR3 is CASSLVGGASGSGANVLTF. As DNA, the CDR3 is TGTGCCAGCAGCTTAGTTGGCGGCGCGAGCGGCTCTGGGGCCAACGTCCTGACTTTC.

This clonotype showed up just a few times. This chain uses TRBV5-4 with TRBJ1-1, with no clear D. Trimming shortened V by 0 bases and J by 0 bases, and 9 bases separated the two germline ends. Per the germline V gene, CDR1 is SGHNT and CDR2 is YYREEE (reference sequence). The CDR3 runs 15 residues. DNA for the CDR3: TGTGCCAGCAGCTTGGACCCGACGGTGAACACTGAAGCTTTCTTT. Its translation: CASSLDPTVNTEAFF.

This clonotype was found many times. J is TRBJ2-5 and V is TRBV7-2; a weak D match, TRBD1 (5 bases). V shed 2 bases and J shed 0 bases, with 10 bases lying between them. Germline CDR1 and CDR2: SGHTA and FQGNSA. This CDR3 contains 15 residues. DNA of the CDR3: TGTGCCAGCAGCTTATCAGGGCTGTACCAAGAGACCCAGTACTTC. Translation gives CASSLSGLYQETQYF.

The rearrangement links TRBV7-9 to TRBJ2-5, with a weak D call TRBD1 (6 bases). Germline-derived CDR1 and CDR2 are SEHNR and FQNEAQ (reference sequence). Deletions cut 5 bases from V and 1 base from J, with 14 bases between. The CDR3 spans 15 residues. In DNA form, the CDR3 reads TGTGCCAGCAGCAGCTACAGGGATTTCCAAGAGACCCAGTACTTC. This encodes CASSSYRDFQETQYF.

This clonotype was recorded at least ten times. The chain combines TRBV19 with TRBJ1-4; no reliable D call. The V gene's germline CDR1 is LNHDA and CDR2 SQIVND (reference sequence). Trimming removed 3 bases from V and 5 bases from J, with 22 bases in between. The CDR3 extends over 18 amino acids. CDR3 loop: CASSIGPPRADENEKLFF. The CDR3 DNA follows: TGTGCCAGTAGTATTGGCCCTCCGAGAGCCGACGAGAATGAAAAACTGTTTTTT. The whole variable domain, remainder taken from reference TRBV19 and TRBJ1-4, is DGGITQSPKYLFRKEGQNVTLSCEQNLNHDAMYWYRQDPGQGLRLIYYSQIVNDFQKGDIAEGYSVSREKKESFPLTVTSAQKNPTAFYLCASSIGPPRADENEKLFFGSGTQLSVL.

This clonotype showed up many times. This chain joins TRBV10-1 and TRBJ1-4, with 9 nucleotides matching TRBD1. J lost 8 bases, V lost 6 bases, and 7 bases had no gene match. There are 14 residues in the CDR3. Germline CDR1 and CDR2: WNHNN and SYGVQD (reference sequence). The CDR3 spells CASSVGQGSEKLFF. The CDR3 DNA sequence: TGCGCCAGCAGCGTGGGACAGGGTTCGGAAAAACTGTTTTTT.

This clonotype was seen only a few times. The chain uses TRBV29-1 and TRBJ1-1; TRBD1 might be the D (5 bases). V was clipped by 1 base and J by 1 base, with 16 bases between them. Germline CDR1 is SQVTM and CDR2 is ANQGSEA. The CDR3 has 16 residues. CDR3 sequence: CSVEVMPREGNTEAFF. CDR3 nucleotides: TGCAGCGTTGAAGTCATGCCCAGGGAAGGGAACACTGAAGCTTTCTTT.

The table lists this clonotype with many counts. This chain uses TRBV5-1 with TRBJ1-2; 7 bases are a match to TRBD1. This CDR3 comprises 14 residues. The V and J ends lost 4 bases and 4 bases, in that order; junction bases with no gene match: 7. Germline V gives CDR1 SGHRS, CDR2 YFSETQ. This CDR3 reads CASSTRTGGYGYTF. CDR3 DNA: TGCGCCAGCAGCACCAGGACAGGCGGCTATGGCTACACCTTC.

V is TRBV7-9 and J is TRBJ2-7; D assignment may be TRBD1 or TRBD2 (5 bases each). Per germline, CDR1 SEHNR and CDR2 FQNEAQ (reference sequence). CDR3 length equals 14 residues. The V end was cut by 5 bases, the J end by 2 bases, with 13 bases between. The CDR3 region has the DNA TGTGCCAGCAGCCCCCGGGACGGAGCCTACGAGCAGTACTTC. Encoded protein: CASSPRDGAYEQYF.

This clonotype was recorded at least ten times. This rearrangement joins TRBV7-9 to TRBJ1-4; 7 bases are a match to TRBD1. The ends lost 5 bases at V and 8 bases at J; junction bases unmatched: 11. Germline CDR1 SEHNR, CDR2 FQNEAQ (reference sequence). The CDR3 has 15 residues. The CDR3 here is CASSPDRARREKLFF. The DNA of the CDR3 is TGTGCCAGCAGCCCAGACAGGGCACGGAGGGAAAAACTGTTTTTT.

This clonotype was counted at least ten times. V and J are TRBV10-1 and TRBJ1-3; D is uncertain. Trimming took off 5 bases at V and 0 bases at J, with 11 bases between the two ends. This CDR3 contains 15 residues. Germline lookup yields CDR1 WNHNN and CDR2 SYGVQD (reference sequence). The CDR3 loop reads CASSPGSDSGNTIYF. The DNA of the CDR3 is TGCGCCAGCAGTCCCGGATCCGACTCTGGAAACACCATATATTTT.

The chain recombines TRBV11-2 with TRBJ2-2, with D uncertain. V shed 3 bases and J shed 5 bases, with 10 bases lying between them. Germline lookup yields CDR1 SGHAT and CDR2 FQNNGV. The CDR3 sequence is 14 residues long. This CDR3 is CASSFEAVTGELFF. CDR3 in DNA: TGTGCCAGCAGCTTCGAGGCGGTGACCGGGGAGCTGTTTTTT.

This clonotype was detected ten times or more. This chain links TRBV29-1 with TRBJ1-1; D remains unclear. Germline V CDR1 and CDR2: SQVTM, ANQGSEA. Trimming cost V 1 base and J 5 bases, with 14 bases left between them. This CDR3 contains 14 residues. CDR3 residues: CSVEGSGRGTEAFF. The CDR3, as DNA: TGCAGCGTTGAAGGGTCAGGAAGAGGGACTGAAGCTTTCTTT.

This clonotype occurred a few times. V is TRBV2 and J is TRBJ2-5, with 9 positions matching TRBD2. This CDR3 is built from 20 residues. V lost 3 bases to trimming and J lost 4 bases; unmatched junction nucleotides: 21. The germline V gene encodes CDR1 SNHLY and CDR2 FYNNEI. The DNA of the CDR3 is TGTGCCAGCAGTGAGATCGGGCCTTCGGGGACTAGCAAGACGAGAGAGACCCAGTACTTC. It codes for CASSEIGPSGTSKTRETQYF.

This clonotype has a handful of counts. The V gene is TRBV9, the J gene TRBJ1-5; D gene ambiguous. This CDR3 has 15 amino acids. CDR1 and CDR2 from the germline V gene are SGDLS and YYNGEE. V lost 0 bases to trimming and J lost 2 bases, with 9 bases between them. CDR3 sequence: CASSVGMGGNQPQHF. The CDR3 DNA follows: TGTGCCAGCAGCGTAGGGATGGGTGGCAATCAGCCCCAGCATTTT.

This clonotype appeared many times. DNA of the CDR3: TGCGCCAGCGCAAGAGCGGGACAACCGAACACTGAAGCTTTCTTT. Amino acid sequence: CASARAGQPNTEAFF. The chain combines TRBV10-1 with TRBJ1-1; possible D gene TRBD1, 6 bases. The germline V gene encodes CDR1 WNHNN and CDR2 SYGVQD (reference sequence). Trimming took off 8 bases at V and 1 base at J, with 17 bases between the two ends. The CDR3 totals 15 residues.

In its sample, this clonotype was seen a few times. V and J are TRBV20-1 and TRBJ1-5; no reliable D call. V gave up 2 bases and J gave up 0 bases, with 8 bases separating them. The germline CDR1 and CDR2 sequences are DFQATT and SNEGSKA (reference sequence). This CDR3 has 14 amino acids. CDR3 region: CSARRPNSNQPQHF. CDR3 sequence (DNA): TGCAGTGCTAGACGCCCTAATAGCAATCAGCCCCAGCATTTT.

This clonotype appeared a few times. The chain joins TRBV28 to TRBJ2-7; 7 positions agree with TRBD1. This CDR3 has 13 residues. Germline CDR1 is MDHEN and CDR2 is SYDVKM. Trimming removed 9 bases from V and 1 base from J; junction bases left unmatched: 6. The CDR3 is CARRGQVSYEQYF. The CDR3 nucleotides are TGTGCCAGACGAGGACAGGTTTCCTACGAGCAGTACTTC.